Given below is one TCR beta chain in context. Its target is unknown. This CDR3 has 15 residues. The germline V and J ends were trimmed by 2 bases and 2 bases, with 11 bases remaining between them. Germline V gene sequence: CDR1 MNHEY, CDR2 SVGAGI. TCRdb ran MiXCR on the 5' RACE reads and lists one entry per CDR3 protein. This sample has about 890,000 distinct CDR3 sequences, with more than 9% found just once. The data stem from a study of identical twins. Study results and limitations: Researchers caution that invariant MAIT and iNKT cells could partly confound zero-insertion analyses.

Each donor (without exception) was a healthy Caucasian. The sample was also reused in another study, on yellow fever vaccine responses in identical twins.

The sequenced sample consisted of PBMCs. This TCR derives from a woman between 18 and 29 years old in good health. The rearrangement uses TRBV6-5 and TRBJ2-3, with unresolved D. CDR3 loop: CASSYRGKHTDTQYF. The CDR3, as DNA: TGTGCCAGCAGTTACCGCGGAAAACACACAGATACGCAGTATTTT.